The clone carrying this T cell receptor (beta chain) was observed at least ten times. Its antigen is not identified. The germline V gene has CDR1 GTSNPN and CDR2 SVGIG (reference sequence). Trimming took 0 bases from V and 3 from J, leaving 12 bases between them. This CDR3 comprises 14 residues. TCR beta CDR3 sequences were amplified from RNA transcripts. The TCR CDR3 was amplified in a first-round RT-PCR using the HTBI primer set. TCRdb used MiXCR to reprocess the multiplex PCR reads, holding one entry per CDR3 protein. Among about 560,000 distinct CDR3 sequences, roughly 14% were seen once, and the ten largest hold less than 9.5%. Diagnosis of hyperthyroidism was new in patients aged 18 to 65, and its duration was under 2 months. Each diagnosis drew on symptoms, thyroxine, TRAb, thyroid ultrasound and orbital computed tomography findings. This entry is derived from a study of T cells in Graves' hyperthyroidism and ophthalmopathy. The overall study: Pretreatment peripheral blood was obtained at initial diagnosis. Study conclusions and caveats: A median 6.5 months before onset, the model predicted ophthalmopathy.

The specimen sequenced was blood. The sequence was obtained from a woman aged 25 to 39 with Graves' hyperthyroidism. The chain employs TRBV30 and TRBJ2-7, with D maybe TRBD2 (6 bases). The CDR3 region has the DNA TGTGCCTGGAGTGTCTCCGGGGGAGGCTACGAGCAGTACTTC. Translating gives CAWSVSGGGYEQYF.